Presented here are 15 T cell receptor beta chains from one specimen sequenced in a study of PD-1 blockade in classical Hodgkin lymphoma (TCRdb year 2020). Library preparation employed the immunoSEQ multiplex PCR assay. Held by TCRdb, this immuneACCESS table contains in-frame sequences only and omits some clones. Under half of the omission traces to an unresolved V gene where checked; the cause of the rest is unknown. The sample table lists about 58,000 clones, more than 70% of them with a count of one. Under 6% of the sample is held by the ten biggest clonotypes. The time point label for this specimen denotes: cycle 2 day 1 (C2D1) of nivolumab. Relapse after autologous stem cell transplantation had occurred in all trial patients, and cohorts A, B and C were distinguished by prior brentuximab vedotin exposure. Sequencing was performed on peripheral blood mononuclear cells (PBMCs), taken before the second cycle of nivolumab. These receptors were taken from a human donor with classical Hodgkin lymphoma.

This clone appeared once. V is TRBV11-2 and J is TRBJ1-6; weak D call: TRBD1 (6 bases). The length of the CDR3 is 15 residues. Between the trimmed V and J ends, which lost 5 bases and 12 bases, there was a span of 20 bases. Germline V lookup: CDR1 SGHAT, CDR2 FQNNGV. As DNA, the CDR3 is TGTGCCAGCAGCCCGGCGCGGGGGGGGGCTTTACCCCTCCACTTT. This codes for CASSPARGGALPLHF.

This chain links TRBV30 with TRBJ1-3, with TRBD1 as a possible D gene (5 bases). Germline V gene lookup returns CDR1 GTSNPN and CDR2 SVGIG (reference sequence). CDR3 length: 13 amino acids. Trimming took 0 bases from V and 14 from J, leaving 17 bases between them. The CDR3 sequence is CAWSVRNPRDLYF. The CDR3 DNA is TGTGCCTGGAGTGTACGAAATCCCAGGGACCTATATTTT.

The chain carries TRBV5-6 and TRBJ2-3; D is uncertain. Germline loops: CDR1 SGHDT, CDR2 YYEEEE. V was trimmed by 8 bases and J by 1 base, leaving 14 bases between them. This CDR3 spans 14 amino acids. The CDR3 loop is CASDVESRTDTQYF. For the CDR3, the DNA is TGTGCCAGTGACGTAGAGTCCCGCACAGATACGCAGTATTTT.

Only a few counts were recorded for this clone. The V call is TRBV19, the J call TRBJ2-7, with D perhaps matching TRBD2 (6 bases). The CDR3 runs 14 residues. The V and J ends lost 3 bases and 4 bases respectively, with 13 bases between them. Germline CDR1 and CDR2: LNHDA and SQIVND (reference sequence). CDR3 protein: CASSMEGTSYEQYF. CDR3 bases: TGTGCCAGTAGTATGGAGGGAACCAGTTACGAGCAGTACTTC. Using reference TRBV19 and TRBJ2-7 for the parts outside the CDR3, the full variable domain is DGGITQSPKYLFRKEGQNVTLSCEQNLNHDAMYWYRQDPGQGLRLIYYSQIVNDFQKGDIAEGYSVSREKKESFPLTVTSAQKNPTAFYLCASSMEGTSYEQYFGPGTRLTVT.

The chain recombines TRBV5-6 with TRBJ2-3, with TRBD1 matching 7 bases. V shed 4 bases, J shed 1 base, and the junction held 9 bases outside the gene matches. CDR3 size: 16 residues. Looked up from germline, CDR1 is SGHDT and CDR2 is YYEEEE. The CDR3 reads CASSPGFGQGTDTQYF. In nucleotides, the CDR3 is TGTGCCAGCAGCCCGGGTTTCGGACAGGGCACAGATACGCAGTATTTT.

Remarks on this clone: The same CDR3 is also encoded by other DNA sequences in this sample. The chain joins TRBV5-1 to TRBJ1-5; 7 bases are a match to TRBD1. CDR3 length: 14 residues. Trimming at V came to 0 bases and at J to 6 bases, leaving 3 bases not matched to a gene. Germline assignment: CDR1 SGHRS and CDR2 YFSETQ. The CDR3: CASSLGQGGQPQHF. The CDR3 coding sequence is TGCGCCAGCAGCTTGGGGCAGGGGGGTCAGCCCCAGCATTTT.

This chain uses TRBV14 with TRBJ1-6; perhaps TRBD1 as D (6 bases). CDR1 is SGHDN, CDR2 FVKESK, per germline. This CDR3 has 16 residues. Deletions cut 1 base from V and 4 bases from J, with 11 bases between. CDR3 in DNA: TGTGCCAGCAGCCAAGTCCTCACAGGGTATAATTCACCCCTCCACTTT. Translated, it gives CASSQVLTGYNSPLHF. The complete variable domain, with remaining parts taken from reference TRBV14 and TRBJ1-6, reads EAGVTQFPSHSVIEKGQTVTLRCDPISGHDNLYWYRRVMGKEIKFLLHFVKESKQDESGMPNNRFLAERTGGTYSTLKVQPAELEDSGVYFCASSQVLTGYNSPLHFGNGTRLTVT.

V usage is TRBV25-1 and J usage is TRBJ1-1; no reliable D call. This CDR3 comprises 13 residues. V was shortened by 3 bases and J by 4 bases, with 9 bases between the two germline ends. Germline values: CDR1 MGHDK, CDR2 SYGVNS. CDR3 region: CASSDAVITEAFF. The DNA of the CDR3 is TGTGCCAGCAGTGATGCAGTTATCACTGAAGCTTTCTTT.

This clone appeared once. The CDR3 loop reads CASSLAWRGEETQYF. CDR3 nucleotides: TGTGCCAGCAGCTTAGCTTGGAGGGGGGAAGAGACCCAGTACTTC. The chain is built from TRBV7-9 and TRBJ2-5; D is possibly TRBD1 or TRBD2 (6 bases each). Germline CDR1 and CDR2: SEHNR and FQNEAQ (reference sequence). The CDR3 loop spans 15 amino acids. With 0 bases removed from V and 3 bases from J, the gap between germline ends came to 11 bases.

V gene TRBV5-1 combines with J gene TRBJ1-1, with a possible D match to TRBD1 (5 bases). The germline V and J ends were trimmed by 0 bases and 4 bases, with 10 bases remaining between them. This CDR3 spans 14 amino acids. The germline V gene has CDR1 SGHRS and CDR2 YFSETQ. CDR3 DNA sequence: TGCGCCAGCAGCTTGGCCCTGGGGCCCACTGAAGCTTTCTTT. This gives the protein CASSLALGPTEAFF.

The rearrangement links TRBV6-4 to TRBJ2-2; TRBD1 might be the D (5 bases). CDR1 and CDR2 from the germline V gene are MRHNA and SNTAGT. CDR3 size: 16 residues. The ends were cut back, 3 bases at V and 4 bases at J, with 15 bases in the middle. The CDR3 nucleotides read TGTGCCAGCAGTGAGACGGCAGGGTTGACCACCGGGGAGCTGTTTTTT. The encoded protein is CASSETAGLTTGELFF.

The chain carries TRBV5-1 and TRBJ2-3, with D possibly called TRBD1 or TRBD2 (5 bases each). Trimming took 4 bases from V and 5 from J, leaving 17 bases between them. Germline loops: CDR1 SGHRS, CDR2 YFSETQ. This CDR3 comprises 15 residues. CDR3 in DNA: TGCGCCAGCAGCCTATACGGGACCCAGGGAGATACGCAGTATTTT. Residues: CASSLYGTQGDTQYF.

In DNA, the CDR3 is TGCGCCAGCAGCTTGGCCTGGACTAGCCCCCAAGAGACCCAGTACTTC. This sequence encodes CASSLAWTSPQETQYF. This chain joins TRBV5-1 and TRBJ2-5; 8 positions match TRBD2. This CDR3 comprises 16 residues. V trimming: 0 bases; J trimming: 1 base; junction bases outside the gene matches: 5. The germline V gene encodes CDR1 SGHRS and CDR2 YFSETQ.

The J gene is TRBJ2-2, the V gene TRBV7-9, with 9 bases identical to TRBD2. Trimming removed 4 bases from V and 5 bases from J; junction bases left unmatched: 8. The CDR3 is 16 amino acids. Germline CDR1 reads SEHNR; CDR2 reads FQNEAQ (reference sequence). CDR3 sequence: CASSSWGGLATGELFF. Written as DNA, the CDR3 is TGTGCCAGCAGCTCCTGGGGGGGACTAGCTACCGGGGAGCTGTTTTTT.

This chain uses TRBV5-5 with TRBJ2-4, with D possibly TRBD2 on 5 matching bases. V lost 6 bases and J lost 6, with 22 bases in between. CDR3 length: 16 residues. Germline CDR1 and CDR2: SGHKS and YYEKEE (reference sequence). CDR3: CASTRAQQMSTNIQYF. CDR3 nucleotides: TGTGCCAGCACGAGGGCGCAACAGATGAGTACAAACATTCAGTACTTC.